Included here is one TCR beta chain sequence, with context. This record belongs to a study of OX40 agonist ivuxolimab in advanced cancers. The CDR3 runs to 14 residues. Germline lookup yields CDR1 PRHDT and CDR2 FYEKMQ (reference sequence). The ends were cut back, 5 bases at V and 5 bases at J, with 14 bases in the middle. Profiled with immunoSEQ multiplex PCR; TCRdb holds only in-frame clones, not every one. The profile shows some 40,000 clones, 91% of them singletons. The sequencing used CD4+ or CD8+ T cells sorted from blood, collected in a trial of the OX40 agonist ivuxolimab. This receptor was identified in an adult with an advanced solid tumor such as melanoma, head and neck, liver or kidney cancer. V is TRBV13 and J is TRBJ2-3, with a tentative D call TRBD2 (5 bases). This chain's CDR3 is CASSPFGLGDTQYF. Here the CDR3 DNA reads TGTGCCAGCAGCCCATTCGGACTTGGAGATACGCAGTATTTT.